This T cell receptor (beta chain) was captured by sequencing in a study of T cells in Graves' hyperthyroidism and ophthalmopathy. Amplified TCR beta CDR3 regions derived from RNA transcripts. A set of HTBI primers served as the primers for a first-round RT-PCR of the TCR CDR3. TCRdb re-analysed the multiplex PCR reads in MiXCR, keeping a single row per CDR3 protein. The sample consists of around 180,000 distinct CDR3 sequences, over 15% of them appearing once. This clonotype was counted only a few times. Its target is not known. Germline CDR1 and CDR2: SGHTA and FQGTGA. V lost 0 bases to trimming and J lost 1 base, with 10 bases between them. This CDR3 region has 16 residues. General study points: Separating ophthalmopathy from stable hyperthyroidism was achieved by a 13 V-J model.

Patients counted as stable if ophthalmopathy did not develop within 18 months. Patients were excluded for uncontrolled infection, other autoimmune disease, pregnancy or lactation. The PBMCs were sourced from fresh peripheral blood (around 10 ml). Specimen: blood. The rearrangement links TRBV7-3 to TRBJ2-1; tentative D call: TRBD2 (6 bases). The TCR originated in a woman between 50 and 59 years old with Graves' hyperthyroidism. CDR3 in DNA: TGTGCCAGCAGCTTAACCCCGGGACTGTCCTACAATGAGCAGTTCTTC. This sequence encodes CASSLTPGLSYNEQFF.